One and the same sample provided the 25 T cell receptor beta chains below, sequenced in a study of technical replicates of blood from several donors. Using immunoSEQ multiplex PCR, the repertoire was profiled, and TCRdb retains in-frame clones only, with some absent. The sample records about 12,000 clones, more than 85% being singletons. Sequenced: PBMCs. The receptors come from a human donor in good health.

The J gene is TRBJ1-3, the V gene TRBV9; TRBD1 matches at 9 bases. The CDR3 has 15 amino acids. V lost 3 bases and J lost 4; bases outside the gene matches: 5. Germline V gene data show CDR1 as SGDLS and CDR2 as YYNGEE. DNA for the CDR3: TGTGCCAGCAGCGCCCGGGACAGGGACGGAAACACCATATATTTT. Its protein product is CASSARDRDGNTIYF.

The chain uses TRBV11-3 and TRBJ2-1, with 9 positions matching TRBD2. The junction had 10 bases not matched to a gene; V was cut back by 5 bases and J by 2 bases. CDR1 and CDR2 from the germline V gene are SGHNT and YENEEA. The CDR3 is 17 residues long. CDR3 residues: CASSQYSGSIAYNEQFF. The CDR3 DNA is TGTGCCAGCAGCCAGTATAGCGGGAGTATCGCCTACAATGAGCAGTTCTTC.

The CDR3, as DNA: TGCGCCCTGAAGAAAGGGGTCGGGCACAATCAGCCCCAGCATTTT. Translated, it gives CALKKGVGHNQPQHF. The V gene is TRBV10-1, the J gene TRBJ1-5, with a tentative D call TRBD1 (5 bases). Germline V lookup: CDR1 WNHNN, CDR2 SYGVQD (reference sequence). This CDR3 comprises 15 residues. The germline V and J ends were trimmed by 11 bases and 3 bases, with 20 bases remaining between them.

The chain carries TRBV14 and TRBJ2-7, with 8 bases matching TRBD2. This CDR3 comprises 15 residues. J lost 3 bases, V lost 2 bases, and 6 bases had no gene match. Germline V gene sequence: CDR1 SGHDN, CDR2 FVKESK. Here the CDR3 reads CASSQFGRGHYEQYF. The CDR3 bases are TGTGCCAGCAGCCAATTCGGGAGGGGCCACTACGAGCAGTACTTC.

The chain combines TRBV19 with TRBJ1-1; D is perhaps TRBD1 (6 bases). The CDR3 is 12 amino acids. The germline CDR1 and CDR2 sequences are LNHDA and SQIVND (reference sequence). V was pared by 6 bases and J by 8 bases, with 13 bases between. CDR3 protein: CASSFLGHEAFF. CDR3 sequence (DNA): TGTGCCAGTAGCTTCCTGGGACACGAAGCTTTCTTT.

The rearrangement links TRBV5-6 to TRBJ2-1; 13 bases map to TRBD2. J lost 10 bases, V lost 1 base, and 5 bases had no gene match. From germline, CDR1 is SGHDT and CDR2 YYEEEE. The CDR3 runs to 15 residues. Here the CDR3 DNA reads TGTGCCAGCAGCTTGACTAGCGGGAGGGAAAGAGAGCAGTTCTTC. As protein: CASSLTSGREREQFF.

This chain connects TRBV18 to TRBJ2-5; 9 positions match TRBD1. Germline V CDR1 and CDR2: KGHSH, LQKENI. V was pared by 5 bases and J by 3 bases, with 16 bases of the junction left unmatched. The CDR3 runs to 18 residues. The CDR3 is CASSSGQGDVGSEETQYF. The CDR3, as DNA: TGTGCCAGCTCATCGGGACAGGGAGATGTTGGATCAGAAGAGACCCAGTACTTC.

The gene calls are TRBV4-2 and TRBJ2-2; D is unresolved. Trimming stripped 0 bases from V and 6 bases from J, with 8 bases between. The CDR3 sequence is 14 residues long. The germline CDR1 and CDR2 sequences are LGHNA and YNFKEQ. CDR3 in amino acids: CASSQEGEAGELFF. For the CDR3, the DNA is TGTGCCAGCAGCCAAGAGGGCGAAGCCGGGGAGCTGTTTTTT.

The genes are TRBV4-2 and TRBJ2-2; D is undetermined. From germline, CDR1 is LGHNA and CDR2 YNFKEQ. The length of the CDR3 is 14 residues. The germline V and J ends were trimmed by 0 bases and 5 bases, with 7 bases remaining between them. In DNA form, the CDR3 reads TGTGCCAGCAGCCAAGAGGGCTTGACCGGGGAGCTGTTTTTT. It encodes CASSQEGLTGELFF.

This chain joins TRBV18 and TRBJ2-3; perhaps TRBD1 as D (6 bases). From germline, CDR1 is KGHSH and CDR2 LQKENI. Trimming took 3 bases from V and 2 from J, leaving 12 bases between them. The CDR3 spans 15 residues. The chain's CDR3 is CASSPKTGYTDTQYF. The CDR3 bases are TGTGCCAGCTCACCGAAAACAGGGTACACAGATACGCAGTATTTT.

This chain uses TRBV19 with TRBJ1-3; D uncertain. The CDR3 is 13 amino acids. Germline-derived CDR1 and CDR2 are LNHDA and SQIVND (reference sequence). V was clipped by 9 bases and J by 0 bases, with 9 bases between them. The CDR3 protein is CASGLISGNTIYF. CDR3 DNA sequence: TGTGCCAGCGGACTGATCTCTGGAAACACCATATATTTT. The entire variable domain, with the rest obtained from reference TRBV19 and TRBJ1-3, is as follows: DGGITQSPKYLFRKEGQNVTLSCEQNLNHDAMYWYRQDPGQGLRLIYYSQIVNDFQKGDIAEGYSVSREKKESFPLTVTSAQKNPTAFYLCASGLISGNTIYFGEGSWLTVV.

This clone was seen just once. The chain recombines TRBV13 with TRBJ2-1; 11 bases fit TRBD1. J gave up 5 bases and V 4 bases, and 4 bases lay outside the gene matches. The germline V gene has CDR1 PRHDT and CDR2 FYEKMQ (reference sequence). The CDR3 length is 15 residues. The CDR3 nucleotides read TGTGCCAGCAGCTCGGACAGGGGGCTAAACAATGAGCAGTTCTTC. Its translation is CASSSDRGLNNEQFF.

The chain's CDR3 is CASSLDPTSYNEQFF. The CDR3 bases are TGTGCCAGCAGCTTAGATCCCACTTCCTACAATGAGCAGTTCTTC. The chain is built from TRBV11-2 and TRBJ2-1; D is ambiguous. Trimming took off 0 bases at V and 1 base at J, with 7 bases between the two ends. This CDR3 contains 15 residues. The germline CDR1 and CDR2 sequences are SGHAT and FQNNGV. The full variable domain, completed using reference TRBV11-2 and TRBJ2-1, is EAGVAQSPRYKIIEKRQSVAFWCNPISGHATLYWYQQILGQGPKLLIQFQNNGVVDDSQLPKDRFSAERLKGVDSTLKIQPAKLEDSAVYLCASSLDPTSYNEQFFGPGTRLTVL.

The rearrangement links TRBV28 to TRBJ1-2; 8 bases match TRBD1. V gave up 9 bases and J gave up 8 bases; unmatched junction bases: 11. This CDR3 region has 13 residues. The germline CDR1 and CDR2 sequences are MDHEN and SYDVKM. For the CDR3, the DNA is TGTGCCAGTTGGGACAGGCGAGCAGGGGGCTACACCTTC. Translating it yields CASWDRRAGGYTF.

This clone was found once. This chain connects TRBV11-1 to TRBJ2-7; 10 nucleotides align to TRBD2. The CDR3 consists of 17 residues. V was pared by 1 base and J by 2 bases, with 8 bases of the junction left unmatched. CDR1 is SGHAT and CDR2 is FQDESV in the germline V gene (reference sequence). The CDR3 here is CASSLDSGRNRTYEQYF. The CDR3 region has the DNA TGTGCCAGCAGCTTAGATAGCGGGAGGAACCGCACCTACGAGCAGTACTTC.

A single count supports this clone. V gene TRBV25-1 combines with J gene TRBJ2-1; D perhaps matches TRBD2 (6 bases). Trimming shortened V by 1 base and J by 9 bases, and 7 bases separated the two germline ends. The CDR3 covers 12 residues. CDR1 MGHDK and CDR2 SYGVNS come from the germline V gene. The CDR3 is CASSEWGVEQFF. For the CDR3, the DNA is TGTGCCAGCAGTGAATGGGGGGTTGAGCAGTTCTTC.

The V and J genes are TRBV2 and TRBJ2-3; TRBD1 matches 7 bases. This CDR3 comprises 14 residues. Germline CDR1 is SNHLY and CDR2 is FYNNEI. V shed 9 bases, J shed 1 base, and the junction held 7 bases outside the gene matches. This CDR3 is CARQDRVGTDTQYF. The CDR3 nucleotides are TGTGCCAGACAAGACAGGGTGGGCACAGATACGCAGTATTTT.

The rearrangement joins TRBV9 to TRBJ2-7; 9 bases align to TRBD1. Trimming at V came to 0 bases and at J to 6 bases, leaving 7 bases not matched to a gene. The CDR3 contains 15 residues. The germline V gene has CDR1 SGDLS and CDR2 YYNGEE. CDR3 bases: TGTGCCAGCAGCGTAGTGGGGACAGGGATTTCCGAGCAGTACTTC. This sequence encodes CASSVVGTGISEQYF.

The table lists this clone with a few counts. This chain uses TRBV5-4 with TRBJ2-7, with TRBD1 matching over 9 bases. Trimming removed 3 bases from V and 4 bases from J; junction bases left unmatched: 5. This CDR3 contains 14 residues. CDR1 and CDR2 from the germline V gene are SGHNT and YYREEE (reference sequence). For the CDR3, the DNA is TGTGCCAGCAGCTCTACAGGGGGCATTTACGAGCAGTACTTC. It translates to CASSSTGGIYEQYF.

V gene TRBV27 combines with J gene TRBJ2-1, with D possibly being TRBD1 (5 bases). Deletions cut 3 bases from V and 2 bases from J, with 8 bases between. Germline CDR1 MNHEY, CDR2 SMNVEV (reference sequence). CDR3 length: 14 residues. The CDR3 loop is CASSFWGPYNEQFF. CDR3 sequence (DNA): TGTGCCAGCAGTTTTTGGGGCCCCTACAATGAGCAGTTCTTC.

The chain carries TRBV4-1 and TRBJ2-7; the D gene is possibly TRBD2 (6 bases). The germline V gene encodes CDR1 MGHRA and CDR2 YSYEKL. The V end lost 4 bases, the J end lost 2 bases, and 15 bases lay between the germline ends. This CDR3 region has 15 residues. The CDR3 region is CASSPSITGAYEQYF. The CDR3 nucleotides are TGCGCCAGCAGCCCATCCATAACGGGGGCCTACGAGCAGTACTTC.

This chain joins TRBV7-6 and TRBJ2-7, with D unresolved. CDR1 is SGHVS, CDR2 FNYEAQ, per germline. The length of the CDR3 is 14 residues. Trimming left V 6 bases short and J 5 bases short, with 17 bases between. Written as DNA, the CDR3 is TGTGCCAGCAGTACCTTCCCAGAGGTAGACGAGCAGTACTTC. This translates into CASSTFPEVDEQYF.

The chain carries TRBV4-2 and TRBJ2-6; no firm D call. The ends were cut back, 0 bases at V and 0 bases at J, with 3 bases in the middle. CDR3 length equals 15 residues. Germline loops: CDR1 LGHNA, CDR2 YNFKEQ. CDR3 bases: TGTGCCAGCAGCCAAGACAACTCTGGGGCCAACGTCCTGACTTTC. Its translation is CASSQDNSGANVLTF.

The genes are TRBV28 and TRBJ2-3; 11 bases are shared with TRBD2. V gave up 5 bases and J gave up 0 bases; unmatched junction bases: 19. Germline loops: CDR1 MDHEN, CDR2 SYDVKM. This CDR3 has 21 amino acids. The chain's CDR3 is CASSLTLLAGTSGPSTDTQYF. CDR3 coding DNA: TGTGCCAGCAGTCTAACTCTCCTCGCCGGGACTAGCGGTCCTAGCACAGATACGCAGTATTTT. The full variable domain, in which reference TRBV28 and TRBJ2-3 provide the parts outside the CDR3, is DVKVTQSSRYLVKRTGEKVFLECVQDMDHENMFWYRQDPGLGLRLIYFSYDVKMKEKGDIPEGYSVSREKKERFSLILESASTNQTSMYLCASSLTLLAGTSGPSTDTQYFGPGTRLTVL.

The CDR3 protein is CASNHGGLAYEQYF. CDR3 sequence (DNA): TGTGCCAGCAACCATGGCGGACTAGCGTACGAGCAGTACTTC. The rearrangement uses TRBV13 and TRBJ2-7, with 9 bases matching TRBD2. Germline V CDR1 and CDR2: PRHDT, FYEKMQ (reference sequence). After removal of 7 bases from V and 4 bases from J, the junction contained 8 bases not matched to a gene. The CDR3 covers 14 residues. The whole variable domain, remainder taken from reference TRBV13 and TRBJ2-7, is AAGVIQSPRHLIKEKRETATLKCYPIPRHDTVYWYQQGPGQDPQFLISFYEKMQSDKGSIPDRFSAQQFSDYHSELNMSSLELGDSALYFCASNHGGLAYEQYFGPGTRLTVT.